Shown below are 23 T cell receptor beta chains from a single sample sequenced in a study of blood T cell repertoires in COVID-19. Profiling relied on immunoSEQ multiplex PCR, and the TCRdb table lists in-frame clones only, not all of them. The table includes a few hundred thousand clones, over 75% detected once. The sequencing input was peripheral blood. The receptors derive from a woman between 65 and 79 years old with COVID-19, enrolled during active disease.

This clone was recorded once. This rearrangement joins TRBV7-9 to TRBJ2-3, with a tentative D call TRBD1 (5 bases). CDR1 and CDR2 from the germline V gene are SEHNR and FQNEAQ (reference sequence). The CDR3 is made up of 15 amino acids. Deletions cut 6 bases from V and 3 bases from J, with 16 bases between. CDR3 DNA sequence: TGTGCCAGCAGTTCAGTCGTGGGGCGGACAGATACGCAGTATTTT. Amino acids: CASSSVVGRTDTQYF. The complete variable domain, with remaining parts taken from reference TRBV7-9 and TRBJ2-3, reads DTGVSQNPRHKITKRGQNVTFRCDPISEHNRLYWYRQTLGQGPEFLTYFQNEAQLEKSRLLSDRFSAERPKGSFSTLEIQRTEQGDSAMYLCASSSVVGRTDTQYFGPGTRLTVL.

This chain uses TRBV30 with TRBJ1-6; tentative D call: TRBD1 (5 bases). The ends were cut back, 4 bases at V and 4 bases at J, with 8 bases in the middle. Germline values: CDR1 GTSNPN, CDR2 SVGIG (reference sequence). The CDR3 has 13 amino acids. This CDR3 reads CAWTGGYNSPLHF. CDR3 DNA: TGTGCCTGGACCGGGGGGTATAATTCACCCCTCCACTTT.

The chain links TRBV9 to TRBJ1-2; a possible D gene is TRBD1 (6 bases). With 3 bases removed from V and 6 bases from J, the gap between germline ends came to 18 bases. The CDR3 runs 15 residues. CDR1 SGDLS and CDR2 YYNGEE come from the germline V gene. The chain's CDR3 is CASSEIWGLSDGYTF. CDR3 bases: TGTGCCAGCAGCGAAATTTGGGGGCTCTCCGATGGCTACACCTTC.

The chain carries TRBV7-9 and TRBJ1-4; D may be TRBD1 (5 bases). Per germline, CDR1 SEHNR and CDR2 FQNEAQ (reference sequence). V was pared by 1 base and J by 4 bases, with 16 bases between. CDR3 size: 17 residues. In DNA form, the CDR3 reads TGTGCCAGCAGCTTAGGACAGATATCGCGGGGTAATGAAAAACTGTTTTTT. Translating gives CASSLGQISRGNEKLFF.

V and J are TRBV6-5 and TRBJ2-1; TRBD1 is a possible D gene (5 bases). V was pared by 4 bases and J by 7 bases, with 8 bases between. Germline values: CDR1 MNHEY, CDR2 SVGAGI. CDR3 length: 12 residues. The CDR3 sequence: CASSLQENEQFF. CDR3 sequence (DNA): TGTGCCAGCAGTTTACAGGAGAATGAGCAGTTCTTC.

This sequence joins TRBV6-5 and TRBJ2-7; TRBD1 aligns across 9 bases. CDR3 length equals 15 residues. After removal of 2 bases from V and 7 bases from J, the junction contained 9 bases not matched to a gene. From germline, CDR1 is MNHEY and CDR2 SVGAGI. The CDR3: CASSYGGTGNGEQYF. In DNA, the CDR3 is TGTGCCAGCAGTTACGGCGGGACAGGGAACGGAGAGCAGTACTTC.

The V and J genes are TRBV9 and TRBJ1-6; D possibly corresponds to TRBD1 (5 bases). Germline values: CDR1 SGDLS, CDR2 YYNGEE. Trimming stripped 4 bases from V and 0 bases from J, with 8 bases between. The CDR3 is 15 amino acids. Written as DNA, the CDR3 is TGTGCCAGCAGCCCAAGGGGCTCCTATAATTCACCCCTCCACTTT. It translates to CASSPRGSYNSPLHF.

The rearrangement uses TRBV19 and TRBJ1-4, with D unresolved. The V end lost 2 bases, the J end lost 8 bases, and 15 bases lay between the germline ends. The CDR3 has 15 residues. CDR1 and CDR2 from the germline V gene are LNHDA and SQIVND (reference sequence). The CDR3 here is CASSISHGLREKLFF. CDR3 bases: TGTGCCAGTAGTATAAGCCACGGGTTACGGGAAAAACTGTTTTTT.

The chain is built from TRBV7-6 and TRBJ2-1; maybe TRBD1 (6 bases). CDR3 length: 14 residues. The V and J ends lost 1 base and 6 bases respectively, with 10 bases between them. From germline, CDR1 is SGHVS and CDR2 FNYEAQ. The CDR3 nucleotides read TGTGCCAGCAGCTTAGGAGCAGGGGTCAATGAGCAGTTCTTC. Its protein product is CASSLGAGVNEQFF.

The gene calls are TRBV15 and TRBJ2-7; 11 positions match TRBD1. CDR3 size: 17 residues. CDR1 and CDR2 from the germline V gene are LNHNV and YYDKDF (reference sequence). Losses at the gene ends were 3 bases for V and 3 bases for J; bases not matched to a gene: 10. CDR3 nucleotide sequence: TGTGCCACCAGCAGGCTGACTGGGACAGGGGGATTCTACGAGCAGTACTTC. It codes for CATSRLTGTGGFYEQYF.

The CDR3 DNA reads TGTGCCAGTAGTCTGGCGGGGGCCCGGCAGCCCCAGCATTTT. It is translated as CASSLAGARQPQHF. The chain couples TRBV19 to TRBJ1-5, with D perhaps TRBD1 (6 bases). Germline CDR1 reads LNHDA; CDR2 reads SQIVND (reference sequence). The CDR3 sequence is 14 residues long. The V end was cut by 5 bases, the J end by 7 bases, with 15 bases between. Filled out from reference TRBV19 and TRBJ1-5, the complete variable domain reads DGGITQSPKYLFRKEGQNVTLSCEQNLNHDAMYWYRQDPGQGLRLIYYSQIVNDFQKGDIAEGYSVSREKKESFPLTVTSAQKNPTAFYLCASSLAGARQPQHFGDGTRLSIL.

The V gene is TRBV5-1, the J gene TRBJ1-2, with D possibly being TRBD1 (6 bases). CDR1 and CDR2 (germline): SGHRS, YFSETQ. Trimming removed 0 bases from V and 4 bases from J, with 13 bases in between. The CDR3 covers 15 residues. The CDR3 DNA reads TGCGCCAGCAGCTTGGTCGGCAGGGACATCTATGGCTACACCTTC. Translating gives CASSLVGRDIYGYTF.

The chain links TRBV5-1 to TRBJ2-7; unclear D gene. CDR3 length equals 13 residues. In germline, CDR1 is SGHRS, CDR2 YFSETQ. Trimming stripped 2 bases from V and 2 bases from J, with 8 bases between. This CDR3 is CASSFGSPYEQYF. The CDR3 DNA is TGCGCCAGCAGCTTTGGCTCACCCTACGAGCAGTACTTC.

The gene calls are TRBV20-1 and TRBJ1-1; D gene uncertain. V was pared by 3 bases and J by 3 bases, with 17 bases between. CDR1 is DFQATT, CDR2 SNEGSKA, per germline (reference sequence). The CDR3 has 15 residues. The CDR3 nucleotides are TGCAGTGCTAGTGGTTTCAGCGACCTTTACACTGAAGCTTTCTTT. Translation gives CSASGFSDLYTEAFF.

The chain uses TRBV7-2 and TRBJ2-3, with a weak D call TRBD2 (7 bases). Trimming shortened V by 5 bases and J by 6 bases, and 21 bases separated the two germline ends. Germline CDR1 reads SGHTA; CDR2 reads FQGNSA. The CDR3 is 16 residues long. The CDR3, as DNA: TGTGCCAGCAGCCCACGAGCGCGGGGGCATTTGGATACGCAGTATTTT. Amino acids: CASSPRARGHLDTQYF.

V and J are TRBV3-1 (or the pseudogene TRBV3-2) and TRBJ1-1; D unresolved. Trimming removed 3 bases at V and 7 bases at J, with 12 bases between. Germline-derived CDR1 and CDR2 are LGHDT and YNNKEL (reference sequence). The CDR3 is made up of 13 amino acids. The CDR3 reads CASSQGSTYEAFF. The CDR3 nucleotides read TGTGCCAGCAGCCAGGGCTCAACCTATGAAGCTTTCTTT.

This clone occurred once. CDR3 protein: CASSEFGGRGTGELFF. The CDR3 DNA follows: TGTGCCAGCAGTGAATTTGGAGGGCGGGGCACCGGGGAGCTGTTTTTT. This chain joins TRBV6-1 and TRBJ2-2, with D possibly being TRBD2 (6 bases). CDR1 and CDR2 (germline): MNHNS, SASEGT. Trimming cost V 2 bases and J 4 bases, with 14 bases left between them. This CDR3 is 16 amino acids long.

V is TRBV25-1 and J is TRBJ2-1; TRBD2 matches at 11 bases. Germline trimming cut 4 bases from V and 9 bases from J; bases unmatched to any gene: 8. Germline V gene data show CDR1 as MGHDK and CDR2 as SYGVNS. The CDR3 length is 15 residues. CDR3 in amino acids: CASSGYSGRAGEQFF. CDR3 in DNA: TGTGCCAGCAGTGGTTATAGCGGGAGGGCTGGTGAGCAGTTCTTC.

The J gene is TRBJ2-2, the V gene TRBV6-2 or TRBV6-3; the match to TRBD2 covers 11 bases. The CDR3 spans 15 residues. J lost 5 bases, V lost 4 bases, and 3 bases had no gene match. The germline V gene has CDR1 MNHEY and CDR2 SVGEGT. The CDR3 sequence is CASSSSGGRTGELFF. CDR3 nucleotide sequence: TGTGCCAGCAGTTCTAGCGGGGGGCGGACCGGGGAGCTGTTTTTT.

The chain is built from TRBV11-2 and TRBJ1-2; 7 positions agree with TRBD1. The CDR3 runs 13 residues. The germline gives CDR1 SGHAT, CDR2 FQNNGV. J lost 6 bases, V lost 1 base, and 2 bases had no gene match. Here the CDR3 reads CASSLVDRDGYTF. CDR3 DNA sequence: TGTGCCAGCAGCTTAGTTGACAGGGATGGCTACACCTTC.

The V and J genes are TRBV3-1 (or the pseudogene TRBV3-2) and TRBJ1-2; 10 bases fit TRBD1. This CDR3 is built from 18 residues. J gave up 2 bases and V 4 bases, and 13 bases lay outside the gene matches. From germline, CDR1 is LGHDT and CDR2 YNNKEL (reference sequence). The CDR3 is CASSRKIWDRGENYGYTF. In nucleotides, the CDR3 is TGTGCCAGCAGCCGTAAAATTTGGGACAGGGGCGAAAACTATGGCTACACCTTC.

J is TRBJ1-1 and V is TRBV5-1; D is perhaps TRBD1 (5 bases). Germline V gene data show CDR1 as SGHRS and CDR2 as YFSETQ. V lost 0 bases and J lost 4, with 10 bases in between. The CDR3 runs 14 residues. Written as DNA, the CDR3 is TGCGCCAGCAGCTTGGGGGGCAGAACCACTGAAGCTTTCTTT. It encodes CASSLGGRTTEAFF.

CDR3 residues: CASSLISGRGGPYNEQFF. In nucleotides, the CDR3 is TGTGCCAGCAGTCTCATTAGCGGGAGGGGGGGACCGTACAATGAGCAGTTCTTC. The chain joins TRBV6-6 to TRBJ2-1; TRBD2 agrees at 11 bases. CDR3 size: 18 residues. Germline V CDR1 and CDR2: MNHNY, SVGAGI (reference sequence). The ends lost 5 bases at V and 4 bases at J; junction bases unmatched: 13.